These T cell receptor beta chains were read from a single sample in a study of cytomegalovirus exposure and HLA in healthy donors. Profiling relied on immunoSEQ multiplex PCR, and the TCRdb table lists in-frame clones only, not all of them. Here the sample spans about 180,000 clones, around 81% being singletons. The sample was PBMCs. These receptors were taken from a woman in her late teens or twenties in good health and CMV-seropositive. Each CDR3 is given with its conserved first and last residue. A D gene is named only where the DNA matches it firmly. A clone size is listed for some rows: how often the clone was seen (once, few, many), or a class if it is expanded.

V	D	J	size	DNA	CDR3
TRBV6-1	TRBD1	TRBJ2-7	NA	TGTGCCAGCAGTGGGCTGGGACAGGCGTACGAGCAGTACTTC	CASSGLGQAYEQYF
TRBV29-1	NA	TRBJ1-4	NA	TGCAGCGTTGAGTTCCGTGAAAAACTGTTTTTT	CSVEFREKLFF
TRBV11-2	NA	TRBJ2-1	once	TGTGCCAGCAGCTTTCCCGGCTACAATGAGCAGTTCTTC	CASSFPGYNEQFF
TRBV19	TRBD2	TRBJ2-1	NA	TGTGCCAGTAGTATGCCGCGGAAACGGGGGGACAATGAGCAGTTCTTC	CASSMPRKRGDNEQFF
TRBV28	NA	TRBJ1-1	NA	TGTGCCAGCAGTTTCATTGGGGGCCTGAACACTGAAGCTTTCTTT	CASSFIGGLNTEAFF
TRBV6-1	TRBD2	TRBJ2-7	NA	TGTGCCAGCAGTTTGGGGGGGAGGATCTACGAGCAGTACTTC	CASSLGGRIYEQYF
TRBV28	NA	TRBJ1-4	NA	TGTGCCAGCAGTGCCCCCCCACAGGTCCGTAATGAAAAACTGTTTTTT	CASSAPPQVRNEKLFF
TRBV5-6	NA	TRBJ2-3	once	TGTGCCAGCAGCTCAGAGGGGAGGAGCACAGATACGCAGTATTTT	CASSSEGRSTDTQYF
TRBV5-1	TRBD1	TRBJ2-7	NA	TGCGCCAGCGGCCCGGGACAGGGGGCTTCCTACGAGCAGTACTTC	CASGPGQGASYEQYF
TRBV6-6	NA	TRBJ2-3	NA	TGTGCCAGCAGCCCTATAAATAGAGATACGCAGTATTTT	CASSPINRDTQYF
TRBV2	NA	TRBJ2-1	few	TGTGCCAGCAGTGTTTCAGGGTCCACCTACAATGAGCAGTTCTTC	CASSVSGSTYNEQFF
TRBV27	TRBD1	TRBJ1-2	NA	TGTGCCAGCAGTCCGGGACAGGGGTGGAACTATGGCTACACCTTC	CASSPGQGWNYGYTF
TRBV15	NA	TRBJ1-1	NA	TGTGCCACCAGCTACGAAGGGGGGGTGGGGGCTAGGAACACTGAAGCTTTCTTT	CATSYEGGVGARNTEAFF
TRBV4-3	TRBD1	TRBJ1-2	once	TGCGCCAGCAGCCAAATACAAGGGACAGGCCGGGATGTCTACACCTTC	CASSQIQGTGRDVYTF
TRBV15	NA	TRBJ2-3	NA	TGTGCCACCAGCAGAGATCCGCGACTAGGGGCAGATACGCAGTATTTT	CATSRDPRLGADTQYF
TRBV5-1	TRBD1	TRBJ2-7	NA	TGCGCCAGCAGCTTGGGGGACAGGGCCTACGAGCAGTACTTC	CASSLGDRAYEQYF
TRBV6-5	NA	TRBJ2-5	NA	TGTGCCAGCAGTCGGGGGTTCGGGGAGACCCAGTACTTC	CASSRGFGETQYF
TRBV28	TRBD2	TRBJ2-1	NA	TGTGCCAGCAGGTCTCTAGCGGGGGGTTACTACAATGAGCAGTTCTTC	CASRSLAGGYYNEQFF
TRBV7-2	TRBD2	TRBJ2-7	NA	TGTGCCAGCAGCTTAACTCTAGCGGGGTCTTTCTACGAGCAGTACTTC	CASSLTLAGSFYEQYF
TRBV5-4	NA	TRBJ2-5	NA	TGTGCCAGCAGCTCTTGGCAGGGGGGTTGGGGAGAGACCCAGTACTTC	CASSSWQGGWGETQYF
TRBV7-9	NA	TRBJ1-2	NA	TGTGCCAGCAGCTTTGGGGACACCTATGGCTACACCTTC	CASSFGDTYGYTF
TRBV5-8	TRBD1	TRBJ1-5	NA	TGTGCCAGCAGCTTGGGGACAGGGGATCTCTATAGCAATCAGCCCCAGCATTTT	CASSLGTGDLYSNQPQHF
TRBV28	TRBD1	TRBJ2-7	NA	TGTGCCAGCAGAGGGACAGGGAAAGTCGAGCAGTACTTC	CASRGTGKVEQYF
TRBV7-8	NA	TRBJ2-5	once	TGTGCCAGCAGCTTAGCGATTACAGTGCAAGAGACCCAGTACTTC	CASSLAITVQETQYF
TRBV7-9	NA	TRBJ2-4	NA	TGTGCCAGCCAATGGGGGGACAGCAAAAACATTCAGTACTTC	CASQWGDSKNIQYF
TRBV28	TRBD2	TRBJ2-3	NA	TGTGCCAGCAGTCGGACTAGCGGGGGGGCAACGCAGTATTTT	CASSRTSGGATQYF
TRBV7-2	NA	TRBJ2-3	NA	TGTGCCAGCAGCTTAGCGTCTTACGGGGGTGTCACAGATACGCAGTATTTT	CASSLASYGGVTDTQYF
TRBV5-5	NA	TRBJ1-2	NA	TGTGCCAGCAGCTTGGGGAGACAGGATTTATATGGCTACACCTTC	CASSLGRQDLYGYTF
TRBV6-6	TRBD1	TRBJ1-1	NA	TGTGCCAGCAGCCCCGGGACAGGCACTGAAGCTTTCTTT	CASSPGTGTEAFF
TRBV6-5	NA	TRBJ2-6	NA	TGTGCCAGCAGTTACGCTGGGGCCAACGGCCTGACTTTC	CASSYAGANGLTF
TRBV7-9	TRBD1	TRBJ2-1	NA	TGTGCCAGCACCGGGACAGGGAGCTACAATGAGCAGTTCTTC	CASTGTGSYNEQFF
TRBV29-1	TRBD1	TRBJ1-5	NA	TGCAGCGTTGCCGGGACAGGGGGCTATCAGCCCCAGCATTTT	CSVAGTGGYQPQHF
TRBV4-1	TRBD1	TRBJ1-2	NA	TGCGCCAGCAGCCCCCAAACGACAGGGTTCTATGGCTACACCTTC	CASSPQTTGFYGYTF
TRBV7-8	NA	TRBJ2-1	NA	TGTGCCAGCAGCTTATTCGCGGGGACCCTAAATGAGCAGTTCTTC	CASSLFAGTLNEQFF
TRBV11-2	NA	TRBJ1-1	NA	TGTGCCAGCAGACTTTCCGGACCGGGGGGGACTGAAGCTTTCTTT	CASRLSGPGGTEAFF
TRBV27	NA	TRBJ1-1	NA	TGTGCCAGCAGTGGGATCGGAGGGGCCACTGAAGCTTTCTTT	CASSGIGGATEAFF
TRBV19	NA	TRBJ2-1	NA	TGTGCCAGTAATCTGGCGGGAATTTACAATGAGCAGTTCTTC	CASNLAGIYNEQFF
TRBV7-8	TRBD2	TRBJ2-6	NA	TGTGCCAGCATCTCCGGGACTAGATACTCTGGGGCCAACGTCCTGACTTTC	CASISGTRYSGANVLTF
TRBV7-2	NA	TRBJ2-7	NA	TGTGCCAGCAGCTCCGTCAGGGGCTCCTACGAGCAGTACTTC	CASSSVRGSYEQYF
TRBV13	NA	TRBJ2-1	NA	TGTGCCAGCAGCTCCCCCGGACAGCGCAATGAGCAGTTCTTC	CASSSPGQRNEQFF
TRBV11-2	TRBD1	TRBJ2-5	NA	TGTGCCAGCAGCTACCGAAGGACAGGGCTCGAGGAGACCCAGTACTTC	CASSYRRTGLEETQYF
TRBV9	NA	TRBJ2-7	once	TGTGCCAGCAGCGTTTCAGCCCGGGACGAGCAGTACTTC	CASSVSARDEQYF
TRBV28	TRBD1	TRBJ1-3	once	TGTGCCAGCAGCTGGAGGGGGCGCTCTGGAAACACCATATATTTT	CASSWRGRSGNTIYF
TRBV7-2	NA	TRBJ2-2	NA	TGTGCCAGCAGCGCCACCGTGGGACACCAGATTGGGGAGCTGTTTTTT	CASSATVGHQIGELFF
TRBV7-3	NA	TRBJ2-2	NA	TGTGCCAGCAGCCAATATACTCAGGGGGGCGCCTTCACCGGGGAGCTGTTTTTT	CASSQYTQGGAFTGELFF
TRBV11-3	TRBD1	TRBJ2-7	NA	TGTGCCAGCAGCGAGGGGGCTTCCGAGCAGTACTTC	CASSEGASEQYF
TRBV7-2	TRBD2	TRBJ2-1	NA	TGTGCCAGCAGCTTAGCCCCCGGTAGACTAGCAACTAATGAGCAGTTCTTC	CASSLAPGRLATNEQFF
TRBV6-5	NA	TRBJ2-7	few	TGTGCCAGCAGTTACTCGAGGGCCACCTACGAGCAGTACTTC	CASSYSRATYEQYF
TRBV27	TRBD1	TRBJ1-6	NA	TGTGCCAGCAGTTTGGCTTTCGACAGGGCTAATTCACCCCTCCACTTT	CASSLAFDRANSPLHF
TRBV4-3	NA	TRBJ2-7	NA	TGCGCCAGCACCCCAGGACGGGGGAGCTCCTACGAGCAGTACTTC	CASTPGRGSSYEQYF
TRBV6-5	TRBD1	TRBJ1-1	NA	TGTGCCAGCAGAGCCCTCGACAGGGGGAGTACTGAAGCTTTCTTT	CASRALDRGSTEAFF
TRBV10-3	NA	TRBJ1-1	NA	TGTGCCATAGCAACAGCGGACACTGAAGCTTTCTTT	CAIATADTEAFF
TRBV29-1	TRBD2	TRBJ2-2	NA	TGCAGCGTGGTCGCGGGGAGGGACACCGGGGAGCTGTTTTTT	CSVVAGRDTGELFF
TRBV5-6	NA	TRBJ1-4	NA	TGTGCCAGCAGTTCGGGGAGAAGGAATGAAAAACTGTTTTTT	CASSSGRRNEKLFF
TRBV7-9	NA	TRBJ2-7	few	TGTGCCAGCACACTTGCAGGGGATCCGTACGAGCAGTACTTC	CASTLAGDPYEQYF
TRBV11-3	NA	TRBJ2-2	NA	TGTGCCAGCAGCTTAGTTCGGGGGAACACCGGGGAGCTGTTTTTT	CASSLVRGNTGELFF